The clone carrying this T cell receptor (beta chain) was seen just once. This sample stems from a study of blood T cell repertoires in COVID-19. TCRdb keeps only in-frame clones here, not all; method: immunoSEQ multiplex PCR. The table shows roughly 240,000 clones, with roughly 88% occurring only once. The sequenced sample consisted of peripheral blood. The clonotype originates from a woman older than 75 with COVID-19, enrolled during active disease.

The CDR3 sequence: CASSPKRGGRNEQFF. Written as DNA, the CDR3 is TGTGCCAGCAGCCCCAAGCGGGGGGGTCGAAATGAGCAGTTCTTC. The chain couples TRBV13 to TRBJ2-1; 10 bases are shared with TRBD2. This CDR3 has 15 residues. Germline V gives CDR1 PRHDT, CDR2 FYEKMQ (reference sequence). Trimming took 5 bases from V and 7 from J; bases not matched to a gene: 8.